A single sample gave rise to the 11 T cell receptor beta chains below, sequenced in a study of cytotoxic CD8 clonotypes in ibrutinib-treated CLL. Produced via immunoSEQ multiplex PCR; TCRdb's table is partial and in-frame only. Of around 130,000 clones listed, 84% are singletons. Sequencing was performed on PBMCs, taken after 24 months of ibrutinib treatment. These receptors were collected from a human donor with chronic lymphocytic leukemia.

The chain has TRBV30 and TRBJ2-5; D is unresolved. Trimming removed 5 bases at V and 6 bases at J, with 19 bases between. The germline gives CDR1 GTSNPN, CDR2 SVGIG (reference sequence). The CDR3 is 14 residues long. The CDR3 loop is CAWEVGYGVKTQYF. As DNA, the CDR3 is TGTGCCTGGGAGGTAGGGTACGGAGTGAAGACCCAGTACTTC.

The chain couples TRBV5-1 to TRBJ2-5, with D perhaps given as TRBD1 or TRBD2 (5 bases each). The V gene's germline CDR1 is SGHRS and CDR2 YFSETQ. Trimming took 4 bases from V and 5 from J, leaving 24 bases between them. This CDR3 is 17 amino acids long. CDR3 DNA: TGCGCCAGCAGCGTGACCGGGACCGCTGGCGTGGGGGAGACCCAGTACTTC. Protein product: CASSVTGTAGVGETQYF.

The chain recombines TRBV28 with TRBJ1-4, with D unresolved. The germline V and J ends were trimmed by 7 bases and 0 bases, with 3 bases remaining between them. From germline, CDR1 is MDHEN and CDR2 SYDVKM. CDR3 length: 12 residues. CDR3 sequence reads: CASTATNEKLFF. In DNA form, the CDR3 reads TGTGCCAGCACTGCAACTAATGAAAAACTGTTTTTT.

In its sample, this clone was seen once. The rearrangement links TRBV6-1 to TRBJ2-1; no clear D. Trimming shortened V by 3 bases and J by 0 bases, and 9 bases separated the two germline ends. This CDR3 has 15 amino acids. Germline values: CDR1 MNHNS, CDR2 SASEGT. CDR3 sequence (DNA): TGTGCCAGCAGTGAGGGCATGAGCTCCTACAATGAGCAGTTCTTC. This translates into CASSEGMSSYNEQFF.

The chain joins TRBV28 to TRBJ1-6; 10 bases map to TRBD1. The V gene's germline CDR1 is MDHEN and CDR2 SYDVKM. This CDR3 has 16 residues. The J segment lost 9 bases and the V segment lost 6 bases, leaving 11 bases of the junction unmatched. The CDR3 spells CASSPDRGRLGSPLHF. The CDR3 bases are TGTGCCAGCAGCCCTGACAGGGGGCGCTTGGGTTCACCCCTCCACTTT.

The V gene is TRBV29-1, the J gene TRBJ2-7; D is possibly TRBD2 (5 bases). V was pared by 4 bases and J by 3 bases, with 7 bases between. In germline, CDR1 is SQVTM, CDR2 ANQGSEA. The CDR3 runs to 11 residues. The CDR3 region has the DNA TGCAGCGTTGGAGGGAACTACGAGCAGTACTTC. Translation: CSVGGNYEQYF.

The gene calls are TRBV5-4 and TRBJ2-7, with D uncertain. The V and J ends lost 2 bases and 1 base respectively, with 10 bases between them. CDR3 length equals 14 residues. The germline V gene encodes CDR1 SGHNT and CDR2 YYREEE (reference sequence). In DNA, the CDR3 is TGTGCCAGCAGCTTAAGGCCAAGGTCCTACGAGCAGTACTTC. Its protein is CASSLRPRSYEQYF.

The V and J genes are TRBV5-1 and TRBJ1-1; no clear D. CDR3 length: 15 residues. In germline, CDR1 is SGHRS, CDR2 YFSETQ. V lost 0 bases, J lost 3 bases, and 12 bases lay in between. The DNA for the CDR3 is TGCGCCAGCAGCTTGGTAGGCAGCACTTACACTGAAGCTTTCTTT. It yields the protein CASSLVGSTYTEAFF.

As DNA, the CDR3 is TGTGCCAGCAGTGAACAGGGATCGGACAGGGGGATTTATGGCTACACCTTC. Amino acid sequence: CASSEQGSDRGIYGYTF. The chain joins TRBV6-1 to TRBJ1-2; 10 bases fit TRBD1. V lost 2 bases, J lost 5 bases, and 11 bases stayed unmatched. This CDR3 is built from 17 residues. Germline CDR1 is MNHNS and CDR2 is SASEGT.

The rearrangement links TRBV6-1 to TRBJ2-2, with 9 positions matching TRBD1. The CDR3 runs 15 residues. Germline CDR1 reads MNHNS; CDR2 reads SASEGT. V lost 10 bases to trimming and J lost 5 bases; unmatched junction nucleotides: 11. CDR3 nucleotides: TGTGCCATCCAAAGGACAGGGGTTTTGACCGGGGAGCTGTTTTTT. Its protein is CAIQRTGVLTGELFF.

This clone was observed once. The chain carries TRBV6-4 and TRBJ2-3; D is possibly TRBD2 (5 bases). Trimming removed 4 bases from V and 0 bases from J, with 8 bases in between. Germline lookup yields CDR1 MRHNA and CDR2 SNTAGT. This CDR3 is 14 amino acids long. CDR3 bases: TGTGCCAGCAGTGCGCTAGCTAGCACAGATACGCAGTATTTT. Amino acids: CASSALASTDTQYF.